These T cell receptor beta chains were read from a single sample in a study of control samples from healthy donors and cancer patients. This table comes from immunoSEQ multiplex PCR, and its TCRdb copy is limited to in-frame clones, with some not included. In the table there are 120,000 or so clones, more than 75% of which are singletons. Source material: blood. These TCRs come from a man between 18 and 29 years old in good health. Each CDR3 is given with its conserved first and last residue. A D gene is named only where the DNA matches it firmly. The size of a clone is reported for some rows only, either as once, few or many, or as a class for expanded clones.

d_call clone_size j_call v_call cdr3_nt cdr3_aa
TRBD2 few TRBJ2-1 TRBV5-1 TGCGCCACTCGAGGTCAGGGACTATACAATGAGCAGTTCTTC CATRGQGLYNEQFF
TRBD1 - TRBJ1-5 TRBV25-1 TGTGCCAGCAGTGATAGTAAAAGGGGGCGTGGGCCCCAGCATTTT CASSDSKRGRGPQHF
TRBD1 - TRBJ2-1 TRBV3-1/TRBV3-2 TGTGCCAGCAGCAACGACCGGGACAGGGCCCATGAGCAGTTCTTC CASSNDRDRAHEQFF
- - TRBJ1-2 TRBV9 TGTGCCAGCAGCGTAGCTCCTACAGGGAACTATGGCTACACCTTC CASSVAPTGNYGYTF
- - TRBJ2-1 TRBV7-2 TGTGCCAGCAGCTTAGCGCTTGAGCAGTTCTTC CASSLALEQFF
- - TRBJ2-7 TRBV6-2/TRBV6-3 TGTGCCAGCAGTCGTGGGGGGCAGTACGAGCAGTACTTC CASSRGGQYEQYF
TRBD1 - TRBJ1-1 TRBV2 TGTGCCAGCGGAAGGGACAGGGGCCTCAACACTGAAGCTTTCTTT CASGRDRGLNTEAFF
TRBD2 - TRBJ2-3 TRBV6-1 TGTGCCAGCAGTGAAGTTTCAGGACTAGCGGGAGCGGTAGATACGCAGTATTTT CASSEVSGLAGAVDTQYF
TRBD2 - TRBJ2-1 TRBV4-3 TGCGCCAGCAGCACCCACCTCGGCGGGAGAGGGAATGAGCAGTTCTTC CASSTHLGGRGNEQFF
- - TRBJ1-2 TRBV6-5 TGTGCCAGCCGAGGGGGGATCTATGGCTACACCTTC CASRGGIYGYTF
- - TRBJ1-1 TRBV13 TGTGCCAGCAGCTTAGGTTCGGGGCTCATGAACACTGAAGCTTTCTTT CASSLGSGLMNTEAFF
- few TRBJ1-1 TRBV7-3 TGTGCCAGCAGCTATGAAATAAAGGGGAAAGCTTTCTTT CASSYEIKGKAFF
- - TRBJ2-3 TRBV29-1 TGCAGCGTTCTTGACGCCGGCGGAGGTAGCACAGATACGCAGTATTTT CSVLDAGGGSTDTQYF
- - TRBJ2-1 TRBV12-2 TGTGCAAGTCGCCTGCTAGTCGATGAGCAGTTCTTC CASRLLVDEQFF
TRBD1 - TRBJ1-4 TRBV7-8 TGTGCCAGCAGACAACAGGGGAGCGGTGAAAAACTGTTTTTT CASRQQGSGEKLFF
- - TRBJ2-4 TRBV27 TGTGCCAGCAGTTCCACCCGAAACATCCAGTACTTC CASSSTRNIQYF
- - TRBJ1-1 TRBV7-2 TGTGCCAGCAGCTTAACAGCGTCGAACACTGAAGCTTTCTTT CASSLTASNTEAFF
TRBD2 - TRBJ2-1 TRBV18 TGTGCCAGCTCACCGTCTAGCGGGGTCTACAATGAGCAGTTCTTC CASSPSSGVYNEQFF
TRBD2 - TRBJ2-1 TRBV19 TGTGCCAGTAATGACGCCTTGGGGACTAGCAACAATGAGCAGTTCTTC CASNDALGTSNNEQFF
TRBD2 - TRBJ2-7 TRBV25-1 TGTGCCAGCCTCGGACTAGCGGGCTACGAGCAGTACTTC CASLGLAGYEQYF
- - TRBJ1-2 TRBV7-3 TGTGCCAGCAGCTCGGGACCCCCAGTGGAAGGCTACACCTTC CASSSGPPVEGYTF
TRBD1 many TRBJ1-4 TRBV6-5 TGTGCCAGCAGTCCCGGGACAGGGAATGAAAAACTGTTTTTT CASSPGTGNEKLFF
TRBD2 - TRBJ2-7 TRBV11-3 TGTGCCAGCAGCTTAGGGGGGGGAGACACCGGTGACGAGCAGTACTTC CASSLGGGDTGDEQYF
- - TRBJ2-1 TRBV28 TGTGCCAGCAGTTTTCCCGGGAGCAACGGTTTCTTC CASSFPGSNGFF
- - TRBJ2-1 TRBV29-1 TGCAGCGTTGAGAAGCGGGCAAATAGACTCTACAATGAGCAGTTCTTC CSVEKRANRLYNEQFF
- - TRBJ1-2 TRBV14 TGTGCCAGCAGCCAAGGGGGGGTCCCGGACTATGGCTACACCTTC CASSQGGVPDYGYTF